This T cell receptor (beta chain) originates from a study of blood T cell repertoires in COVID-19. Study summary: The analysed material was cDNA or gDNA that came from T cells, B-cell-depleted T cells, or PBMCs.

Seattle participants joined during active infection and were tracked over time. This clone is a singleton in its sample. Germline V gene sequence: CDR1 MNHNS, CDR2 SASEGT. CDR3 length: 17 amino acids. The V gene end was trimmed by 4 bases and the J gene end by 1 base; junction bases not matched to a gene: 6. Authors' data handling: For nucleated cells, counts were estimated from reference gene primer amplification. Assay used: immunoSEQ multiplex PCR; TCRdb lists only in-frame clones, some missing. Clone size and the V and J calls come from that table; the DNA yielded D and trimming. This sample has about 480,000 clones, with roughly 91% found just once.

The rearrangement links TRBV6-1 to TRBJ2-3, with 12 bases fitting TRBD2. The sequence derives from a woman aged 50 to 60 with COVID-19, enrolled during active disease. Material for sequencing was peripheral blood. CDR3 DNA sequence: TGTGCCAGCAGTGCAGAACTAGCGGGGGGCCGCACAGATACGCAGTATTTT. Translated: CASSAELAGGRTDTQYF.